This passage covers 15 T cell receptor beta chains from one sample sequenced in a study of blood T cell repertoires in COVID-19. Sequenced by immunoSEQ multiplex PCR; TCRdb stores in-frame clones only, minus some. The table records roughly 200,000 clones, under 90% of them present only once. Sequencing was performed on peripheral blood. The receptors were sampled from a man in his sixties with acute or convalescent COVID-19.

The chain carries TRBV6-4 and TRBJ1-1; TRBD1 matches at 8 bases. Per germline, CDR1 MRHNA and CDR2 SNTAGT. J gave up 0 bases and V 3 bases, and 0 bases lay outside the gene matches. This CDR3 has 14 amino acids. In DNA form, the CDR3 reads TGTGCCAGCAGTGAGGACAGGGTGAACACTGAAGCTTTCTTT. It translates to CASSEDRVNTEAFF.

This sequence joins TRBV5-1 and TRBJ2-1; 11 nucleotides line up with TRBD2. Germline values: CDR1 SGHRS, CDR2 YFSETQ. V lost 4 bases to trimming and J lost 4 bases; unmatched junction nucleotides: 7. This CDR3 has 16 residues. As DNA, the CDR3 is TGCGCCAGCAGCCTGGGACTAGCGGATGTTTACAATGAGCAGTTCTTC. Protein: CASSLGLADVYNEQFF. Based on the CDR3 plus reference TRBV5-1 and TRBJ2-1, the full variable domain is KAGVTQTPRYLIKTRGQQVTLSCSPISGHRSVSWYQQTPGQGLQFLFEYFSETQRNKGNFPGRFSGRQFSNSRSEMNVSTLELGDSALYLCASSLGLADVYNEQFFGPGTRLTVL.

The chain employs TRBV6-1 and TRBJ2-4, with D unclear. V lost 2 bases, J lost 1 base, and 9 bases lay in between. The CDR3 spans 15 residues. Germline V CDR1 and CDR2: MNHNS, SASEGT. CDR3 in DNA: TGTGCCAGCAGTGAAACCTCCGGGGCCAAAAACATTCAGTACTTC. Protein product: CASSETSGAKNIQYF.

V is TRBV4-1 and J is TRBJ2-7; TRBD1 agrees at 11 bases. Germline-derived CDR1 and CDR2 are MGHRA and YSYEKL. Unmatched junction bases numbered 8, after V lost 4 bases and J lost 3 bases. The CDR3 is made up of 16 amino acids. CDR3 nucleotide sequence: TGCGCCAGCAGCCGAACGGGACAGGGGGGAGGCTACGAGCAGTACTTC. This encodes CASSRTGQGGGYEQYF.

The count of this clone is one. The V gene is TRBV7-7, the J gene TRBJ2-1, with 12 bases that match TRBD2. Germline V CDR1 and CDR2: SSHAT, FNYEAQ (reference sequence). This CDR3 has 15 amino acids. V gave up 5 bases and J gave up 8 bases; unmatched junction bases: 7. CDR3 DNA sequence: TGTGCCAGCAGCCCCACTAGCGGGAGGTTAGATGAGCAGTTCTTC. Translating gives CASSPTSGRLDEQFF. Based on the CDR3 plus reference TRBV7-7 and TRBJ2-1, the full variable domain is GAGVSQSPRYKVTKRGQDVTLRCDPISSHATLYWYQQALGQGPEFLTYFNYEAQPDKSGLPSDRFSAERPEGSISTLTIQRTEQRDSAMYRCASSPTSGRLDEQFFGPGTRLTVL.

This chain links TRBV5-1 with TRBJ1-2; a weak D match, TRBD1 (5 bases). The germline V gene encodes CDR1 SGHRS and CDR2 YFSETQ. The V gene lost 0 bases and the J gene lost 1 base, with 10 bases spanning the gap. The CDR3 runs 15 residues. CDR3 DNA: TGCGCCAGCAGCTTGGGCCAGGGTGTTAACTATGGCTACACCTTC. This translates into CASSLGQGVNYGYTF.

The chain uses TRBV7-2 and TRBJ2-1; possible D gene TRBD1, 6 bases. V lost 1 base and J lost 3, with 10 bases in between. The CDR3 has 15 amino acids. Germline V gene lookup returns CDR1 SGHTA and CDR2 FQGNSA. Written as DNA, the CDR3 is TGTGCCAGCAGCTTAGATACAGGGCACTACAATGAGCAGTTCTTC. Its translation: CASSLDTGHYNEQFF.

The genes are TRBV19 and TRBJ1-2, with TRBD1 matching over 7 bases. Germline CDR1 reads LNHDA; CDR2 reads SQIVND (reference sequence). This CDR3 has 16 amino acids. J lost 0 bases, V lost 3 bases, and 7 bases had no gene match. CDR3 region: CASSIYRDRANYGYTF. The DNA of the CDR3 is TGTGCCAGTAGTATCTATCGAGACAGGGCTAACTATGGCTACACCTTC.

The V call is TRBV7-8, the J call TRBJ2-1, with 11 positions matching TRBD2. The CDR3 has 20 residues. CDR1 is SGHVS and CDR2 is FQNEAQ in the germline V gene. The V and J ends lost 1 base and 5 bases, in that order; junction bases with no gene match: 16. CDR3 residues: CASSLDLSLAGASGDNEQFF. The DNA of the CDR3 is TGTGCCAGCAGCTTAGATTTGTCACTAGCGGGAGCATCGGGGGACAATGAGCAGTTCTTC.

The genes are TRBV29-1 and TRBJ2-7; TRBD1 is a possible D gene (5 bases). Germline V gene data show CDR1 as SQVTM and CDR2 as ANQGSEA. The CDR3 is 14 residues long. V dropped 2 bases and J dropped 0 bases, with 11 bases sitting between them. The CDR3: CSVETRDHSYEQYF. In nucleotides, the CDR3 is TGCAGCGTTGAAACCAGGGATCACTCCTACGAGCAGTACTTC.

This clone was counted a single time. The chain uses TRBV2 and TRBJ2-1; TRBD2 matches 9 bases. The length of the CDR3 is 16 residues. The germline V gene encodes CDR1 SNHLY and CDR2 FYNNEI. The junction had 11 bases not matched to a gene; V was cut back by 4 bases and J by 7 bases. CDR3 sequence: CASSALRLAETNEQFF. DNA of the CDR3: TGTGCCAGCAGTGCCCTTCGACTAGCGGAGACGAATGAGCAGTTCTTC.

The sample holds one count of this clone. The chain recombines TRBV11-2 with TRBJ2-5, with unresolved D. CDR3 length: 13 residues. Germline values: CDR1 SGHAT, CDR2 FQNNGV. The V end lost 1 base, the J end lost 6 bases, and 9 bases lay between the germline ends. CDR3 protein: CASSLVQEQTQYF. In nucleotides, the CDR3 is TGTGCCAGCAGCTTAGTCCAGGAACAGACCCAGTACTTC.

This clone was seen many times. CDR3 sequence reads: CASSPRTGALDTQYF. Here the CDR3 DNA reads TGTGCCAGCTCACCGAGGACAGGGGCTTTGGATACGCAGTATTTT. This chain joins TRBV18 and TRBJ2-3; 9 nucleotides agree with TRBD1. In germline, CDR1 is KGHSH, CDR2 LQKENI. The length of the CDR3 is 15 residues. V lost 3 bases, J lost 6 bases, and 7 bases stayed unmatched.

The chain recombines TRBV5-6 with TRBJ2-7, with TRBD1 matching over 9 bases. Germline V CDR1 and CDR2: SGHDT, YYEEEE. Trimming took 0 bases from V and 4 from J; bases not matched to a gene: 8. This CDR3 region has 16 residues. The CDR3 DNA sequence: TGTGCCAGCAGCTTGGGGCCCCGGGGACAGGGTTACGAGCAGTACTTC. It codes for CASSLGPRGQGYEQYF.

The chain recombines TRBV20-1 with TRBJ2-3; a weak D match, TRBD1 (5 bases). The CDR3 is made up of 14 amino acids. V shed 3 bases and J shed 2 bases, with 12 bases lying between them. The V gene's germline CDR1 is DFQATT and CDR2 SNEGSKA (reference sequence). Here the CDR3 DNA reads TGCAGTGCTAGTTTCGGCGGACACACAGATACGCAGTATTTT. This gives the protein CSASFGGHTDTQYF.